The 3 T cell receptor beta chains below were found in one sample sequenced in a study of neurological immune-mediated disorders. Via MiXCR, TCRdb re-called the 5' RACE reads, giving one row per CDR3 protein. Counted here are tens of thousands of distinct CDR3 sequences, just over 2.5% occurring once; the ten biggest clones make up over 0.95%. Material: PBMCs. The receptor source for this set is a woman in her 30s with multiple sclerosis.

The CDR3 DNA follows: TGTGCTAGTGGGCCACAGGGGTCGGGTCAGCCCCAGCATTTT. Amino acids: CASGPQGSGQPQHF. The rearrangement uses TRBV12-5 and TRBJ1-5; 7 bases match TRBD1. Per the germline V gene, CDR1 is LGHNT and CDR2 is FRNRAP. The trim removed 6 bases at V and 6 bases at J, leaving 8 bases unmatched. The CDR3 extends over 14 amino acids.

This clonotype was counted between two and nine times. This may arise from a read error, as a much more abundant clone is one base away. The rearrangement joins TRBV27 to TRBJ2-7, with D possibly TRBD2 on 5 matching bases. V lost 5 bases and J lost 1, with 15 bases in between. The germline V gene has CDR1 MNHEY and CDR2 SMNVEV (reference sequence). This CDR3 has 15 amino acids. The DNA for the CDR3 is TGTGCCAGCAGTCTCACGGGAAAGGGTTCCTACGAGCAGTACTTC. Its translation: CASSLTGKGSYEQYF.

This clonotype appeared many times. This chain uses TRBV6-5 with TRBJ2-7; D uncertain. CDR3 length equals 13 residues. V shed 2 bases and J shed 3 bases, with 8 bases lying between them. The germline V gene encodes CDR1 MNHEY and CDR2 SVGAGI. Here the CDR3 DNA reads TGTGCCAGCAGTTACGGTAGTGACTACGAGCAGTACTTC. Protein sequence: CASSYGSDYEQYF.